This T cell receptor (beta chain) was identified during a study of CD8+CD57+ T cells in acquired aplastic anemia. Background on the study: The study obtained an average of approximately 2.9 ug of DNA from sorted CD4+ and CD8+ cells. Among healthy donors, CD4+ cells averaged approximately 10 million reads. Findings of the study overall: Between patients and controls, around 30 CD8+ CDR3 sequences were found in common.

For this clonotype: Its antigen is unknown.

The V gene's germline CDR1 is KGHSH and CDR2 LQKENI. CDR3 length equals 12 residues. The V end was cut by 1 base, the J end by 7 bases, with 5 bases between. TCR beta VDJ and CDR3 profiles were obtained from a genomic DNA template. A single record per CDR3 protein comes from TCRdb applying MiXCR to the reads. The sample comprises around 200,000 distinct CDR3 sequences, approximately 52% of which are singletons, and 16% rests with the top ten. The sequenced sample was sorted CD4+, CD8+, or CD8+CD57+ T cells (not recorded which) from PBMCs. This receptor was taken from a human donor in good health, serving as a control. This chain joins TRBV18 and TRBJ2-1; TRBD2 might be the D (5 bases). The CDR3 DNA reads as TGTGCCAGCTCACCACAGCGGAATGAGCAGTTCTTC. Translated: CASSPQRNEQFF.